The next 9 T cell receptor beta chains were all read from a single sample in a study of blood T cell repertoires in COVID-19. The table came from immunoSEQ multiplex PCR; TCRdb's copy has only in-frame clones and leaves some out. Among over 100,000 clones, about 87% were seen once, and the ten largest hold 2% to 3%. Material: peripheral blood. These receptors all stem from a man between 50 and 59 years old with active COVID-19.

This chain links TRBV9 with TRBJ1-2, with 9 bases identical to TRBD1. This CDR3 spans 16 amino acids. Germline loops: CDR1 SGDLS, CDR2 YYNGEE. V dropped 3 bases and J dropped 8; count of bases not matched to a gene: 14. CDR3 sequence (DNA): TGTGCCAGCAGCGACGGACAGGGGAGGGCCGTTGGGGGCTACACCTTC. Translation: CASSDGQGRAVGGYTF. Combining the CDR3 with reference TRBV9 and TRBJ1-2 gives the whole variable domain DSGVTQTPKHLITATGQRVTLRCSPRSGDLSVYWYQQSLDQGLQFLIQYYNGEERAKGNILERFSAQQFPDLHSELNLSSLELGDSALYFCASSDGQGRAVGGYTFGSGTRLTVV.

The rearrangement uses TRBV19 and TRBJ2-3; D is unclear. CDR1 and CDR2 (germline): LNHDA, SQIVND (reference sequence). Trimming stripped 3 bases from V and 2 bases from J, with 9 bases between. CDR3 length: 14 residues. The DNA for the CDR3 is TGTGCCAGTAGTATGTTGCTAACCACAGATACGCAGTATTTT. It yields the protein CASSMLLTTDTQYF.

This chain connects TRBV5-1 to TRBJ1-4; TRBD1 is a possible D gene (5 bases). The CDR3 has 15 amino acids. The germline V and J ends were trimmed by 4 bases and 0 bases, with 10 bases remaining between them. From germline, CDR1 is SGHRS and CDR2 YFSETQ. The CDR3 nucleotides read TGCGCCAGCAGCGTGGACATTGCAACTAATGAAAAACTGTTTTTT. Protein product: CASSVDIATNEKLFF.

This clone was seen once. V usage is TRBV6-5 and J usage is TRBJ2-7; perhaps TRBD1 as D (5 bases). The V gene's germline CDR1 is MNHEY and CDR2 SVGAGI. The V end was cut by 0 bases, the J end by 6 bases, with 18 bases between. This CDR3 is built from 16 residues. CDR3 region: CASSYSGTGGTAEQYF. The CDR3 DNA reads as TGTGCCAGCAGTTACTCGGGTACAGGTGGAACGGCCGAGCAGTACTTC.

Note on this clone: Because the CDR3's place on the DNA is in doubt, the DNA is left out and the CDR3 is given as listed by TCRdb. The chain has TRBV3-1 (or the pseudogene TRBV3-2) and TRBJ2-5; the listed D gene, TRBD2, was not tested against the DNA. In germline, CDR1 is LGHDT, CDR2 YNNKEL (reference sequence). With termini counted, the CDR3 has 13 amino acids. The CDR3 is CASSQVAAGSEYF.

The chain employs TRBV10-3 and TRBJ1-5; D uncertain. The CDR3 extends over 13 amino acids. Trimming pared 10 bases from V and 0 bases from J, leaving 10 bases between. CDR1 is ENHRY, CDR2 SYGVKD, per germline. The chain's CDR3 is CATGVDSNQPQHF. As DNA, the CDR3 is TGTGCCACGGGAGTAGATAGCAATCAGCCCCAGCATTTT.

The J gene is TRBJ2-7, the V gene TRBV6-6, with 8 bases that match TRBD2. The CDR3 extends over 14 amino acids. Germline CDR1 MNHNY, CDR2 SVGAGI (reference sequence). Losses at the gene ends were 6 bases for V and 2 bases for J; bases not matched to a gene: 6. The CDR3 is CASRRGDGPYEQYF. The DNA of the CDR3 is TGTGCCAGCAGGCGGGGGGACGGCCCCTACGAGCAGTACTTC.

Notes on this clone: Relative to the germline gene, one junction end is altered; a read error may explain this. The rearrangement links TRBV5-1 to TRBJ1-2; 9 nucleotides match TRBD1. Germline-derived CDR1 and CDR2 are SGHRS and YFSETQ. The CDR3 contains 14 residues. CDR3 region: CASSEGQGNFGYTF. The CDR3 nucleotides read TGCGCCAGCAGCGAGGGACAGGGAAACTTTGGCTACACCTTC.

The chain recombines TRBV7-6 with TRBJ1-2; 12 bases are shared with TRBD1. Germline CDR1 reads SGHVS; CDR2 reads FNYEAQ. CDR3 length: 17 residues. Trimming at V came to 5 bases and at J to 1 base, leaving 8 bases not matched to a gene. The CDR3 here is CASSPGTGGASNYGYTF. In nucleotides, the CDR3 is TGTGCCAGCAGCCCTGGGACAGGGGGCGCGAGTAACTATGGCTACACCTTC.